This T cell receptor (beta chain) was obtained from a study of Graves' ophthalmopathy and Graves' hyperthyroidism (dated by TCRdb to the late 2010s). Context from the whole study: Peripheral blood was collected at initial diagnosis, before any treatment. The study used signatures of the TCR beta repertoire to tell Graves' ophthalmopathy apart from Graves' hyperthyroidism and to predict which patients would progress to ophthalmopathy. In total, 135 blood samples were TCR-sequenced: 43 ophthalmopathy, 80 or so hyperthyroidism and around 17 hyperthyroidism-to-ophthalmopathy patients. To explore V-J signatures that separate ophthalmopathy from hyperthyroidism, a discovery set of approximately 100 patients was enrolled, consisting of 43 with ophthalmopathy and about 60 with stable hyperthyroidism. The independent validation cohort included approximately 19 hyperthyroidism patients plus 17 patients who later progressed from hyperthyroidism to ophthalmopathy. In five or six hyperthyroidism patients, T-cell repertoires of thyroid tissue and blood were compared. After sampling, hyperthyroidism patients received methimazole starting at 30 mg daily, and ophthalmopathy patients received high-dose intravenous methylprednisolone. Overall results and qualifications from the work: In validation, the model predicted ophthalmopathy progression with about 71% sensitivity and about 73% specificity; more than ten predicted patients were CT-confirmed with GO in a median of approximately 6.2 months. The 13-signature model separated ophthalmopathy from stable hyperthyroidism with approximately 88% sensitivity and approximately 83% specificity in cross-validation, and 80%/75% in the test set. Most expanded thyroid clonotypes with frequency above 0.001 were also detected in blood, suggesting blood repertoires may reflect the thyroid immune response. Sample size was not statistically predetermined, and group allocation was not concealed from the investigators.

For repertoire sequencing, the TCR beta CDR3 regions were amplified from RNA transcripts. A first-round RT-PCR used HTBI primers with the Qiagen OneStep RT-PCR kit, followed by a second-round multiplex PCR, size selection and purification. Sequencing of the libraries was carried out on an Illumina HiSeq2000 in paired-end mode with 100 bp reads. The authors' pipeline ran thus. Reads were processed with SOAPnuke, discarding reads with adapters, uncalled bases, mean Phred below 15, or no exact constant-primer or identifier match. COPE v1.2.5 was used to merge the high-quality paired reads. Each unique nucleotide sequence was treated as a clonotype, and MiTCR v1.1 was used to align the clonotypes to the IMGT TRB V, D and J references. The analysis was limited to V-J combinations with a frequency above 0.0001, which together covered 99.2% of repertoires. For each V-J combination, a TCR clonal expansion and chaos score was defined as the ratio of F50 clonal expansion to chaos observed in the TCRdist matrix. Features were reduced by Welch's t-statistics and random forest to around 14 V-J combinations, which fed a naive Bayes classifier. The similarity between thyroid and blood repertoires was quantified using the Morisita-Horn index. Starting from the raw public reads, TCRdb applied fastp trimming at Q25, assembled clones with MiXCR and retained in-frame beta chains. Rows are combined by CDR3 protein, so each entry shows the most common genes and DNA. The V and J calls were not made by the authors but by TCRdb's processing. The sample contains almost 750,000 distinct CDR3 sequences, roughly 41% of them found a single time. The ten largest clones capture 35% to 55% of the sample.

In its sample, this clonotype was seen a few times. Its antigen is still unknown. The record has no base qualities; no much larger clone is one base away. Ophthalmopathy patients were characterized by moderately to severely active disease, a Clinical Activity Score of at least 3, a NOSPECS grade of at least 4, and a disease duration under 3 months. Anyone with other autoimmune diseases, uncontrolled infections, pregnancy or lactation was excluded from the study. Clinical symptoms, serum thyroxine, TRAb, thyroid ultrasound and orbital computed tomography were used for diagnosis. PBMCs were isolated from about 9.2 ml of fresh peripheral blood by Ficoll-Paque density gradient centrifugation. Total RNA was extracted with Trizol reagent and quality-checked on an Agilent 2100 Bioanalyzer. The germline ends are 8 bases apart after V is trimmed by 3 bases and J by 2 bases. The germline V gene (reference sequence) sets CDR1 to DFQATT and CDR2 to SNEGSKA. The CDR3 holds 13 amino acids from the cysteine to the phenylalanine. CDR3 DNA is the only sequence kept; it has 39 bases, read in frame from the first base.

Rearrangement joined TRBV20-1 to TRBJ1-5; the D gene assignment is ambiguous. Sequenced: peripheral blood. The sequence derives from an adult man with Graves' ophthalmopathy. The DNA reads as follows: TGCAGTGCTAGCGTTCCCGGCAATCAGCCCCAGCATTTT. The translation is CSASVPGNQPQHF.